This T cell receptor beta chain comes out of a study of graft-versus-host responses after intestinal transplantation (dated by TCRdb to 2020 to 2022). A note on the overall study: The transplants that recipients got were multivisceral, liver-intestinal, or isolated intestinal. Every recipient was given anti-thymocyte globulin induction, followed by approximately 3 years of maintenance tacrolimus and steroids. After intestinal transplantation, graft-versus-host and host-versus-graft alloreactive T cell clones in the graft, circulation and bone marrow were tracked using bulk TCR-beta CDR3 sequencing. To identify alloreactive clones, pre-transplant mixed lymphocyte reaction products were sequenced and compared with unstimulated pre-transplant donor and recipient T cells. A cohort of roughly 25 intestinal transplant recipients, including one retransplant, was enrolled, and a few patients lacking pretransplant specimens were excluded. A peak of at least 4% donor T cells among recipient peripheral blood mononuclear cells was the definition used for donor T cell macrochimerism. Rather than being sequenced by the commercial service, samples from a few later patients were sequenced in-house on an Illumina MiSeq and processed with MiXCR.

The paper's findings and limits, for the study overall: GvH clones were detected in recipient bone marrow, and some appeared earlier in ileal mucosa or blood, consistent with an intestinal mucosal origin. Conclusions were limited by the relatively low number and heterogeneity of intestinal transplant patients. Early after transplant, peak levels of circulating GvH clones were found to be associated with declines in HvG clones. In patients with donor T cell macrochimerism, the allografts had high GvH to HvG T cell clonal ratios.

The method behind the library was the immunoSEQ multiplex PCR assay. For most patients, genomic DNA was isolated with the Qiagen DNeasy Blood and Tissue Kit and shipped frozen to Adaptive Biotechnologies for TCR sequencing. High-throughput TCR-beta CDR3 sequencing of genomic DNA from most patients was performed by Adaptive Biotechnologies. Under the source paper's analysis protocol: Adaptive's ImmunoSEQ software was the source of the TCR sequencing data for 15 to 20 patients, while three other patients were processed with MiXCR and VDJtools. CD4 versus CD8 sorting errors were corrected by removing sequences found in both subsets at a frequency ratio below 5:1. Because the origin of CDR3 nucleotide sequences shared between donor and recipient could not be assigned, those sequences were removed. At least 2-fold expansion over unstimulated cells and a minimum CFSE-low frequency of 0.002% (template counts) or 0.001% (read counts) were required for clones to be classified as alloreactive. Clones detected in sequenced pre-transplant spleen, lymph node, or MLR CFSE-low populations of the donor or recipient were defined as mappable. The cumulative frequency of alloreactive clones was calculated as a percentage of all sequences, weighted by copy number. TCRdb mirrors the immuneACCESS table, restricted to in-frame sequences. Some clones are absent from its copies; in checked studies, under half trace to an unresolved V gene, and the reason for the others is unknown. The V and J calls and clone size were taken over from that table, and D and trimming were inferred from the DNA. For this sample there are roughly 6,900 clones; 20% to 25% appear just once. 4.3% of the sample rests with the top ten.

According to the study, the label for this sample's time point signals: cells obtained before transplantation from donor or recipient. In mixed lymphocyte reactions, approximately 200,000 CFSE-labeled pre-transplant responders were plated with approximately 200,000 irradiated violet-dye-labeled stimulators and cultured for 6 days. After the mixed lymphocyte reaction, proliferating CD3+CD4+CFSE-low and CD3+CD8+CFSE-low responder cells were FACS-sorted on a BD Influx sorter. From V the trimming removes 6 bases and from J it removes 0 bases, while the gene matches leave 22 bases of the junction unaccounted for. Counted from cysteine to phenylalanine, this CDR3 has 23 amino acids. The DNA shown is the 69-base CDR3, in frame from base 1. CDR1 and CDR2 are read off the germline V gene as MDHEN and SYDVKM. Regarding this clone: Qualities for individual bases were not recorded, and no much larger clone is one base off.

The sequence derives from a human patient who was an organ donor for intestinal transplantation. The source material was alloreactive CD4+ T cells from a mixed lymphocyte reaction culture, sampled before transplantation. This specimen's cell subset or site label, per the study, means: CFSE-low proliferating T cells sorted from roughly six-day pre-transplant mixed lymphocyte reaction (GvH or HvG direction). The rearranged segments are TRBV28 and TRBJ2-1, with 14 bases in between that match TRBD2. The nucleotides are TGTGCCAGCAGCCCGGGTCCCCTCTGGAGACTAGCGGGAGGGCCCAGCTCCTACAATGAGCAGTTCTTC. This is translated as CASSPGPLWRLAGGPSSYNEQFF.